This TCR beta chain comes out of a study of control samples from healthy donors and cancer patients. Using immunoSEQ multiplex PCR, the repertoire was profiled, and TCRdb retains in-frame clones only, with some absent. This table holds 390,000 or so clones, around nine tenths found once. Trimming removed 5 bases at V and 5 bases at J, with 15 bases between. The CDR3 contains 14 residues. The germline V gene has CDR1 SGHTA and CDR2 FQGNSA. Sequenced: PBMCs. This TCR was recovered from a man aged 35 to 55 with head and neck cancer. J is TRBJ2-5 and V is TRBV7-2; D ambiguous. The CDR3 sequence is CASSPPPVKETQYF. The DNA for the CDR3 is TGTGCCAGCAGCCCGCCGCCCGTCAAGGAGACCCAGTACTTC.